The 21 T cell receptor beta chains presented below share a single source sample, sequenced in a study of blood T cell repertoires in COVID-19. Sequencing was performed with immunoSEQ multiplex PCR; in TCRdb, only in-frame clones are kept and a portion is missing. The repertoire consists of 90,000 or so clones, with around 85% occurring once and the leading ten covering approximately 16%. Sequenced material: peripheral blood. Every receptor here comes from a woman aged 60-75 years with COVID-19, enrolled during active disease.

This chain connects TRBV28 to TRBJ1-2; TRBD1 aligns across 11 bases. This CDR3 is built from 16 residues. CDR1 MDHEN and CDR2 SYDVKM come from the germline V gene. V shed 3 bases, J shed 4 bases, and the junction held 7 bases outside the gene matches. The CDR3, as DNA: TGTGCCAGCAGTTTGACGGACAGGGGGCCAATCTATGGCTACACCTTC. As protein: CASSLTDRGPIYGYTF.

This clone was detected only once. This chain links TRBV23-1 with TRBJ1-2; 12 nucleotides align to TRBD1. TRBV23-1 is recorded as an ORF, its role being uncertain. The CDR3 contains 19 residues. V lost 2 bases to trimming and J lost 7 bases; unmatched junction nucleotides: 17. The CDR3 DNA reads as TGCGCCAGCAGTCAACCTAGACCGGGACAGGGGGCGACATTCAGTGGCTACACCTTC. Translating it yields CASSQPRPGQGATFSGYTF.

The rearrangement uses TRBV7-2 and TRBJ2-1, with D hard to call. Germline V gene sequence: CDR1 SGHTA, CDR2 FQGNSA. V was trimmed by 5 bases and J by 0 bases, leaving 11 bases between them. The CDR3 length is 15 residues. The CDR3 is CASSLFAGSYNEQFF. The DNA of the CDR3 is TGTGCCAGCAGCCTTTTCGCAGGCTCCTACAATGAGCAGTTCTTC.

The V call is TRBV24-1, the J call TRBJ1-5, with 7 bases identical to TRBD1. CDR1 KGHDR and CDR2 SFDVKD come from the germline V gene. The CDR3 totals 13 residues. V was clipped by 3 bases and J by 5 bases; unmatched bases: 0. The CDR3 loop is CATSDDRDQPQHF. CDR3 DNA sequence: TGTGCCACCAGTGATGACAGGGATCAGCCCCAGCATTTT.

This chain uses TRBV19 with TRBJ2-7; a weak D match, TRBD1 (6 bases). Deletions cut 1 base from V and 0 bases from J, with 7 bases between. CDR1 is LNHDA, CDR2 SQIVND, per germline (reference sequence). The CDR3 has 14 amino acids. The DNA for the CDR3 is TGTGCCAGTAGTATAGGACAGGACTCCTACGAGCAGTACTTC. Translation gives CASSIGQDSYEQYF.

This clone was recorded only once. V gene TRBV2 combines with J gene TRBJ2-7; possibly TRBD2 for D (5 bases). Germline V gene data show CDR1 as SNHLY and CDR2 as FYNNEI. The CDR3 totals 14 residues. V lost 6 bases, J lost 2 bases, and 14 bases lay in between. The CDR3 reads CASRATRGTYEQYF. In DNA, the CDR3 is TGTGCCAGCAGAGCAACTAGAGGTACCTACGAGCAGTACTTC.

V is TRBV29-1 and J is TRBJ2-3; possibly TRBD1 for D (6 bases). The CDR3 covers 18 residues. Germline V CDR1 and CDR2: SQVTM, ANQGSEA. V shed 3 bases and J shed 2 bases, with 24 bases lying between them. CDR3 amino acids: CSVDVDRPDLFSTDTQYF. The CDR3 DNA follows: TGCAGCGTTGACGTAGACAGGCCTGACCTATTCTCCACAGATACGCAGTATTTT.

The chain is built from TRBV3-1 (or the pseudogene TRBV3-2) and TRBJ1-4; tentative D call: TRBD1 (6 bases). The CDR3 loop spans 15 amino acids. CDR1 is LGHDT and CDR2 is YNNKEL in the germline V gene (reference sequence). Trimming pared 3 bases from V and 0 bases from J, leaving 8 bases between. This CDR3 reads CASSHRGSTNEKLFF. The CDR3 DNA is TGTGCCAGCAGCCACAGGGGTTCAACTAATGAAAAACTGTTTTTT.

V is TRBV6-5 and J is TRBJ1-1; 9 nucleotides match TRBD1. The CDR3 runs to 16 residues. CDR1 and CDR2 from the germline V gene are MNHEY and SVGAGI. The junction had 9 bases not matched to a gene; V was cut back by 4 bases and J by 3 bases. CDR3 sequence (DNA): TGTGCCAGCAGTTCCCACCAACAGGGGGCGGACACTGAAGCTTTCTTT. Encoded protein: CASSSHQQGADTEAFF.

The rearrangement uses TRBV6-5 and TRBJ2-7; no reliable D call. V was pared by 8 bases and J by 7 bases, with 15 bases between. The CDR3 length is 12 residues. Germline values: CDR1 MNHEY, CDR2 SVGAGI. The CDR3 region has the DNA TGTGCCAGCGAGGCTGCACTCGGGGAGCAGTACTTC. Protein: CASEAALGEQYF.

The V call is TRBV5-1, the J call TRBJ1-5, with TRBD1 as a possible D gene (5 bases). Germline V gene data show CDR1 as SGHRS and CDR2 as YFSETQ. Between the trimmed V and J ends, which lost 0 bases and 3 bases, there was a span of 10 bases. CDR3 length equals 15 residues. CDR3: CASSLGQTVNQPQHF. The CDR3 nucleotides read TGCGCCAGCAGCTTGGGACAGACGGTCAATCAGCCCCAGCATTTT.

The J gene is TRBJ1-2, the V gene TRBV5-5, with D maybe TRBD1 (6 bases). The ends were cut back, 4 bases at V and 3 bases at J, with 16 bases in the middle. The CDR3 is made up of 15 amino acids. From germline, CDR1 is SGHKS and CDR2 YYEKEE (reference sequence). The CDR3 loop is CASSPDSQGYYGYTF. In DNA, the CDR3 is TGTGCCAGCAGCCCCGATTCACAGGGCTACTATGGCTACACCTTC.

The chain recombines TRBV10-3 with TRBJ1-1, with D possibly TRBD1 on 6 matching bases. The CDR3 is 12 residues long. The V end was cut by 8 bases, the J end by 1 base, with 8 bases between. The germline V gene encodes CDR1 ENHRY and CDR2 SYGVKD. The CDR3 DNA reads as TGTGCCATCGGACAGCGGAACACTGAAGCTTTCTTT. Protein: CAIGQRNTEAFF.

The chain links TRBV27 to TRBJ1-3, with D possibly being TRBD1 (5 bases). This CDR3 contains 15 residues. V dropped 5 bases and J dropped 0 bases, with 11 bases sitting between them. Germline V CDR1 and CDR2: MNHEY, SMNVEV (reference sequence). Here the CDR3 DNA reads TGTGCCAGCAGTGGACTGGGGGGCTCTGGAAACACCATATATTTT. It specifies CASSGLGGSGNTIYF.

This clone appeared a few times. The rearrangement uses TRBV10-3 and TRBJ1-2, with D perhaps TRBD1 (6 bases). The CDR3 totals 15 residues. V was trimmed by 3 bases and J by 1 base, leaving 12 bases between them. Per germline, CDR1 ENHRY and CDR2 SYGVKD. This CDR3 reads CAISDRGNYNYGYTF. For the CDR3, the DNA is TGTGCCATCAGTGACAGGGGAAACTATAACTATGGCTACACCTTC.

This chain uses TRBV11-3 with TRBJ2-1; TRBD2 matches at 9 bases. Germline V gene sequence: CDR1 SGHNT, CDR2 YENEEA. Unmatched junction bases numbered 8, after V lost 1 base and J lost 4 bases. The CDR3 extends over 17 amino acids. CDR3 loop: CASSLGVAGGPYNEQFF. The CDR3 nucleotides read TGTGCCAGCAGCTTAGGGGTTGCGGGGGGGCCATACAATGAGCAGTTCTTC.

V usage is TRBV6-6 and J usage is TRBJ1-5; the D gene is possibly TRBD1 (5 bases). V dropped 5 bases and J dropped 0 bases, with 11 bases sitting between them. Germline V lookup: CDR1 MNHNY, CDR2 SVGAGI (reference sequence). The CDR3 loop spans 15 amino acids. CDR3 bases: TGTGCCAGCAGTCTCGACAGAGATAGCAATCAGCCCCAGCATTTT. It translates to CASSLDRDSNQPQHF.

The gene calls are TRBV11-2 and TRBJ2-3, with no clear D. The V and J ends lost 8 bases and 7 bases respectively, with 13 bases between them. From germline, CDR1 is SGHAT and CDR2 FQNNGV. CDR3 length: 12 amino acids. CDR3 coding DNA: TGTGCCAGCGCCGCGATCGCTTATACGCAGTATTTT. Its protein product is CASAAIAYTQYF.

The V call is TRBV12-5, the J call TRBJ2-1; TRBD2 matches 10 bases. Germline trimming cut 6 bases from V and 5 bases from J; bases unmatched to any gene: 4. This CDR3 comprises 14 residues. Germline V gene lookup returns CDR1 LGHNT and CDR2 FRNRAP. This CDR3 is CASGLLAGNNEQFF. CDR3 bases: TGTGCTAGTGGCCTACTAGCGGGGAACAATGAGCAGTTCTTC.

In its sample, this clone was seen once. This chain links TRBV19 with TRBJ1-4; D possibly corresponds to TRBD1 (6 bases). Trimming pared 8 bases from V and 5 bases from J, leaving 12 bases between. The CDR3 is 13 residues long. Germline CDR1 LNHDA, CDR2 SQIVND (reference sequence). CDR3 coding DNA: TGTGCCAGTTCTGGGACACGGAATGAAAAACTGTTTTTT. It encodes CASSGTRNEKLFF.

V and J are TRBV6-2 or TRBV6-3 and TRBJ1-4; D might be TRBD1 (6 bases). V lost 5 bases and J 8 bases, leaving 15 bases between the germline ends. The CDR3 sequence is 14 residues long. The V gene's germline CDR1 is MNHEY and CDR2 SVGEGT. CDR3 in amino acids: CASSPGEIWEKLFF. In DNA form, the CDR3 reads TGTGCCAGCAGTCCAGGGGAAATTTGGGAAAAACTGTTTTTT.